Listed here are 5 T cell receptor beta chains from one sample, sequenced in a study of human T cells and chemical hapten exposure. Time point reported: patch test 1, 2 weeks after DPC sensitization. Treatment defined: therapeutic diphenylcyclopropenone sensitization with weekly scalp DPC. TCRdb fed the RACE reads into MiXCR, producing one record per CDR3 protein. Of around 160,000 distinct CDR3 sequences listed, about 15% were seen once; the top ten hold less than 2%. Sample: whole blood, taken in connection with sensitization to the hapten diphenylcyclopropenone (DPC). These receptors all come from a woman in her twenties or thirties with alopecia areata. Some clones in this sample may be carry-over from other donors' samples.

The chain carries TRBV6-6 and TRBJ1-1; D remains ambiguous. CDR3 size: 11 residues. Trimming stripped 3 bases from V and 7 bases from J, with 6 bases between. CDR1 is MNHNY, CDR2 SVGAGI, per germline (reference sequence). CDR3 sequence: CASSYLHEAFF. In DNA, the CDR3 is TGTGCCAGCAGTTATCTGCATGAAGCTTTCTTT.

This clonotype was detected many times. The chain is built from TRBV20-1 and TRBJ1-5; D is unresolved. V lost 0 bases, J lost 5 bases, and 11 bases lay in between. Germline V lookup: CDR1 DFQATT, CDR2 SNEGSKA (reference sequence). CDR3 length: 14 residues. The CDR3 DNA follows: TGCAGTGCTAGAGAAGCTGGGAGCCATCAGCCCCAGCATTTT. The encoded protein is CSAREAGSHQPQHF.

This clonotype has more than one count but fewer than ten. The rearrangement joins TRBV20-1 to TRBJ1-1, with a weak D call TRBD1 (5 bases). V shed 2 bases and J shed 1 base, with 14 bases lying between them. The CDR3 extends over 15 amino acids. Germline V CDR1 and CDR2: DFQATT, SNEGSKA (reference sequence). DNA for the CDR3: TGCAGTGCTAGAAAGGAGGGGTCGGGGAACACTGAAGCTTTCTTT. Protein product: CSARKEGSGNTEAFF.

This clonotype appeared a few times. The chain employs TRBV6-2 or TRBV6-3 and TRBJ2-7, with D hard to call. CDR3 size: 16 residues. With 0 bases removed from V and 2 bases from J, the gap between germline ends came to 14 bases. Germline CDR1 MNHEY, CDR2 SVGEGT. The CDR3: CASSYSASHLTYEQYF. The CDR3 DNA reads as TGTGCCAGCAGTTACTCGGCCAGCCACCTTACCTACGAGCAGTACTTC.

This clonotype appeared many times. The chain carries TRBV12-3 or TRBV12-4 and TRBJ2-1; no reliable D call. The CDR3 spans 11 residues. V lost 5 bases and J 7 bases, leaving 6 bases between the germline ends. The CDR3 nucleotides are TGTGCCAGCAGTCTTATAAATGAGCAGTTCTTC. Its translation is CASSLINEQFF.